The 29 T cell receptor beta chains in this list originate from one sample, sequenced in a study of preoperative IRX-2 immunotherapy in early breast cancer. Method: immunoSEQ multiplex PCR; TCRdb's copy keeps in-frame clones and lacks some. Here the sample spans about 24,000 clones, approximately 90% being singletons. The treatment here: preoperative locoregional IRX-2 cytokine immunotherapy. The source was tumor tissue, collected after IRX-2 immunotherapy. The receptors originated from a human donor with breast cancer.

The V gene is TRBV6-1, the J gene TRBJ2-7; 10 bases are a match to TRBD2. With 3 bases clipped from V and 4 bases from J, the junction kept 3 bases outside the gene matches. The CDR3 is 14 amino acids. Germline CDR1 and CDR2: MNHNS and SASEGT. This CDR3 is CASSDRAGGYEQYV. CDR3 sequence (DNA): TGTGCCAGCAGTGATCGAGCGGGGGGGTACGAGCAGTACGTC.

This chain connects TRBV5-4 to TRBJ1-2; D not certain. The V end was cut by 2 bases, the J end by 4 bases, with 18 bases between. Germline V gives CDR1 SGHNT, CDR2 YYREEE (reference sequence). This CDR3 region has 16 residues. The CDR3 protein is CASSFTVTSALYGYTF. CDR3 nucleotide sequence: TGTGCCAGCAGCTTCACGGTGACCTCCGCTCTCTATGGCTACACCTTC.

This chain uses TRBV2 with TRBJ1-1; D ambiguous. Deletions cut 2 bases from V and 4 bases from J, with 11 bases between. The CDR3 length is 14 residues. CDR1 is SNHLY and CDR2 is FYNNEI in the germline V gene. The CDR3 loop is CASSESGLGTEAFF. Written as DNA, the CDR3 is TGTGCCAGCAGTGAATCAGGACTGGGCACTGAAGCTTTCTTT. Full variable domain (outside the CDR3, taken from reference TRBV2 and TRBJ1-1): EPEVTQTPSHQVTQMGQEVILRCVPISNHLYFYWYRQILGQKVEFLVSFYNNEISEKSEIFDDQFSVERPDGSNFTLKIRSTKLEDSAMYFCASSESGLGTEAFFGQGTRLTVV.

CDR3 bases: TGCGCCAGCAGCTCGACAGGGGGCGAGGCCGGGGAGCTGTTTTTT. This gives the protein CASSSTGGEAGELFF. The V and J genes are TRBV5-1 and TRBJ2-2, with 10 bases fitting TRBD1. The CDR3 is 15 residues long. Germline CDR1 reads SGHRS; CDR2 reads YFSETQ. V shed 3 bases and J 6 bases; nucleotides not matched to a gene: 5.

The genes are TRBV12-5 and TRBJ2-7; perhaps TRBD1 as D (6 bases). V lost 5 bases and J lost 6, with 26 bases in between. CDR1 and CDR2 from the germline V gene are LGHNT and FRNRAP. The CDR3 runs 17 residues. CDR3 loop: CASGPLARGHTNGEQYV. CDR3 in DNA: TGTGCTAGTGGTCCTCTCGCACGGGGACACACCAATGGCGAGCAGTACGTC.

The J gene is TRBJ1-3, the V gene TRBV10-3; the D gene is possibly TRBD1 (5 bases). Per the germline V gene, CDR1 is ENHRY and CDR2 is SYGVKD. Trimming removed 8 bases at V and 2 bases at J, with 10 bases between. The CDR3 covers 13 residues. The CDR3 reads CAIGGGTGNTIYF. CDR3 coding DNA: TGTGCCATCGGGGGGGGTACTGGAAACACCATATATTTT.

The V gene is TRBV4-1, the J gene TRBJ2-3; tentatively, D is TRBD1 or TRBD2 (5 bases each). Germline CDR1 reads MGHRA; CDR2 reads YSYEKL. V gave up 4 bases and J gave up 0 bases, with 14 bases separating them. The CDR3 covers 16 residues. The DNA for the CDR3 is TGCGCCAGCAGCCGTGGGGGACCCTTTAGCACAGATACGCAGTATTTT. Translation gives CASSRGGPFSTDTQYF.

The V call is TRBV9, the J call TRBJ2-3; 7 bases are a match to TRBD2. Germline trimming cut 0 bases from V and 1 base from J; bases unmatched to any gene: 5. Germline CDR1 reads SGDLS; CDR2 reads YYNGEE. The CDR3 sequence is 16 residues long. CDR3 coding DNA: TGTGCCAGCAGCGTAGGGGCTAGCGGACGCACAGATACGCAGTATTTT. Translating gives CASSVGASGRTDTQYF.

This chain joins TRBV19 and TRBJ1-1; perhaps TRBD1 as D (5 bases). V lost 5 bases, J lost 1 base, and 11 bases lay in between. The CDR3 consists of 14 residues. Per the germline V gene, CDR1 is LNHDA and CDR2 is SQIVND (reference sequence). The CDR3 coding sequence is TGTGCCAGTAGTCTCGGGACGGGGAACACTGAAGCTTTCTTT. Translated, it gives CASSLGTGNTEAFF.

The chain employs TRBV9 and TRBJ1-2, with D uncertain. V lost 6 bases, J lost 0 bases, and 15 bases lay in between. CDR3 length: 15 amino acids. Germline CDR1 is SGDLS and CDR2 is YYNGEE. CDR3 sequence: CASTVDSSPNYGYTF. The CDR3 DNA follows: TGTGCCAGCACCGTGGACTCGAGCCCTAACTATGGCTACACCTTC.

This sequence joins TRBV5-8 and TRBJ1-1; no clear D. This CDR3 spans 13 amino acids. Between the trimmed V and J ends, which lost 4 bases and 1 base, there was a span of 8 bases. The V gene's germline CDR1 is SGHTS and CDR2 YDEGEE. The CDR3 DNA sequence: TGTGCCAGCAGCCGAGGACCGAACACTGAAGCTTTCTTT. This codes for CASSRGPNTEAFF. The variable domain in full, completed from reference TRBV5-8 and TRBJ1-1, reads EAGVTQSPTHLIKTRGQQATLRCSPISGHTSVYWYQQALGLGLQFLLWYDEGEERNRGNFPPRFSGRQFPNYSSELNVNALELEDSALYLCASSRGPNTEAFFGQGTRLTVV.

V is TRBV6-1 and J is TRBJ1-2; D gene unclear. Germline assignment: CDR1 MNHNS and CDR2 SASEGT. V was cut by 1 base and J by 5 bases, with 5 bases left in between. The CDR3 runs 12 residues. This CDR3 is CASSEGFYGYTF. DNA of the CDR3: TGTGCCAGCAGTGAAGGGTTTTATGGCTACACCTTC.

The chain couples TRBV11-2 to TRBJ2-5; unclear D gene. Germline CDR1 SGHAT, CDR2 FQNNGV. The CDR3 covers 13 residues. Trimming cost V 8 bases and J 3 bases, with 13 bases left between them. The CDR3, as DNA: TGTGCCAGCGCTAGGAGTACAGAAGAGACCCAGTACTTC. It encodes CASARSTEETQYF.

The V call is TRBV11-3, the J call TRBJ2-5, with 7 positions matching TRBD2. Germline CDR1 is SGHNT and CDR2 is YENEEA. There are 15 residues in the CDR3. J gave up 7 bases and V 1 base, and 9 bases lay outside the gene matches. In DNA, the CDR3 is TGTGCCAGCAGCTTAGTACTAGGCGGGAGTGGGACCCAGTACTTC. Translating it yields CASSLVLGGSGTQYF.

CDR3 protein: CATSSVGNSPLHF. As DNA, the CDR3 is TGTGCCACCAGCAGCGTCGGGAATTCACCCCTCCACTTT. This rearrangement joins TRBV15 to TRBJ1-6; D is unresolved. With 3 bases removed from V and 7 bases from J, the gap between germline ends came to 7 bases. The CDR3 runs to 13 residues. Germline V gene sequence: CDR1 LNHNV, CDR2 YYDKDF (reference sequence).

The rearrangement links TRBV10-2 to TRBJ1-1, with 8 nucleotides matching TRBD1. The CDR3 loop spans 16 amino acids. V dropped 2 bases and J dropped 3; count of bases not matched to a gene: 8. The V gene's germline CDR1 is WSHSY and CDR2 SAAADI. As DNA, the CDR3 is TGCGCCAGCAGTGAGGCAGGGGGCAGAGGTTACACTGAAGCTTTCTTT. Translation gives CASSEAGGRGYTEAFF.

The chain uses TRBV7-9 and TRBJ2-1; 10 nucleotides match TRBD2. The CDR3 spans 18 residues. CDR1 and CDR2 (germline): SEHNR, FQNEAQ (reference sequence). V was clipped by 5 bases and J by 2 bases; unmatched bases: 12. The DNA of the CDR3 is TGTGCCAGCAGCCCAGGACTAGCGGACTCTTCAACCTACAATGAGCAGTTCTTC. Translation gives CASSPGLADSSTYNEQFF.

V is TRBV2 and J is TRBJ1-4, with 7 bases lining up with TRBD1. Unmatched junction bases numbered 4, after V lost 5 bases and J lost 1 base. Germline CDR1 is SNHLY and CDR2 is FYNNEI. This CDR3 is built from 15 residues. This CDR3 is CASSTYRGTNEKLFF. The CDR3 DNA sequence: TGTGCCAGCAGTACCTACAGGGGAACTAATGAAAAACTGTTTTTT.

CDR3 sequence (DNA): TGTGCCAGCGGGTCTGGAGGGGGAACTAATGAAAAACTGTTTTTT. This translates into CASGSGGGTNEKLFF. The chain uses TRBV7-9 and TRBJ1-4; D may be TRBD1 (6 bases). Between the trimmed V and J ends, which lost 8 bases and 1 base, there was a span of 14 bases. Germline loops: CDR1 SEHNR, CDR2 FQNEAQ (reference sequence). The CDR3 spans 15 residues.

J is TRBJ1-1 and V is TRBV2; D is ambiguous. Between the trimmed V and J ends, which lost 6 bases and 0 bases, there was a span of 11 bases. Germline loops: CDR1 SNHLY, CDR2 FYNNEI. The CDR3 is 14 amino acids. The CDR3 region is CASRYRFMNTEAFF. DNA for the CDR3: TGTGCCAGCAGATACAGATTCATGAACACTGAAGCTTTCTTT.

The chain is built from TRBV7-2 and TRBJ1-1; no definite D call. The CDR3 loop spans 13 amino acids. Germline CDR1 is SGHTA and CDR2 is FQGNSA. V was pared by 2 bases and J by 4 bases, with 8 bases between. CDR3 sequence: CASSLNSGTEAFF. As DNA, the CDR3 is TGTGCCAGCAGCTTAAATTCGGGCACTGAAGCTTTCTTT. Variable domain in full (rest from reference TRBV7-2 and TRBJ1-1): GAGVSQSPSNKVTEKGKDVELRCDPISGHTALYWYRQSLGQGLEFLIYFQGNSAPDKSGLPSDRFSAERTGGSVSTLTIQRTQQEDSAVYLCASSLNSGTEAFFGQGTRLTVV.

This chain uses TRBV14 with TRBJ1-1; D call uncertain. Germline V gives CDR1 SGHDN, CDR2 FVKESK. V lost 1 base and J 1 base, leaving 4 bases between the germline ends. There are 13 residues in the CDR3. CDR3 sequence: CASSQVPNTEAFF. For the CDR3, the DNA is TGTGCCAGCAGCCAAGTACCGAACACTGAAGCTTTCTTT.

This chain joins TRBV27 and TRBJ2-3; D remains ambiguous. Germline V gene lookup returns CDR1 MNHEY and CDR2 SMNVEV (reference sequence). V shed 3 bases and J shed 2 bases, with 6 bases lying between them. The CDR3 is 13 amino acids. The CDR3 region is CASSFANTDTQYF. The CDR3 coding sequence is TGTGCCAGCAGTTTTGCTAACACAGATACGCAGTATTTT.

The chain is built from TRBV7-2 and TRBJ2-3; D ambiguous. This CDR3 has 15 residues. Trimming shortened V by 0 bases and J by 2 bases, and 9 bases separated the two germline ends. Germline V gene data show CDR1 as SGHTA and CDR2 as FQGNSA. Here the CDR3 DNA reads TGTGCCAGCAGCTTAGCCAGCGCCTCCACAGATACGCAGTATTTT. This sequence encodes CASSLASASTDTQYF.

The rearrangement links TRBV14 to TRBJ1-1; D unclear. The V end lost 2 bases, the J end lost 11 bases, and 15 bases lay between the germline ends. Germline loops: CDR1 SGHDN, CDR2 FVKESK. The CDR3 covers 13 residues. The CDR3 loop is CASSQNPFEAAFF. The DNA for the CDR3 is TGTGCCAGCAGCCAAAACCCGTTTGAGGCTGCTTTCTTT.

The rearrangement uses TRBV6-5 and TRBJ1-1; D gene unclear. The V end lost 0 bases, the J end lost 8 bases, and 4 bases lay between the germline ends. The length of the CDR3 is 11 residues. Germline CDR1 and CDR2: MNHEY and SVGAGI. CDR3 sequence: CASSYSTEAFF. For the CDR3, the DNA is TGTGCCAGCAGTTACTCGACAGAAGCTTTCTTT.

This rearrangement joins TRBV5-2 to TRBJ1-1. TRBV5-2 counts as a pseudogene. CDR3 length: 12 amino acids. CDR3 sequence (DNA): TGTGCCAGCAGCCCTTGGAGCGGGGAAGCTTTCTTT. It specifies CASSPWSGEAFF.

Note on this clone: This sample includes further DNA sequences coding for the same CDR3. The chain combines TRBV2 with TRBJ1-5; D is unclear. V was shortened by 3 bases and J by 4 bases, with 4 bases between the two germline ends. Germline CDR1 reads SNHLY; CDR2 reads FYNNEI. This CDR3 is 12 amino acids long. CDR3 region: CASSEPNQPQHF. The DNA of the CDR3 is TGTGCCAGCAGTGAGCCAAATCAGCCCCAGCATTTT. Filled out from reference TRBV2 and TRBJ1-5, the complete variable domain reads EPEVTQTPSHQVTQMGQEVILRCVPISNHLYFYWYRQILGQKVEFLVSFYNNEISEKSEIFDDQFSVERPDGSNFTLKIRSTKLEDSAMYFCASSEPNQPQHFGDGTRLSIL.

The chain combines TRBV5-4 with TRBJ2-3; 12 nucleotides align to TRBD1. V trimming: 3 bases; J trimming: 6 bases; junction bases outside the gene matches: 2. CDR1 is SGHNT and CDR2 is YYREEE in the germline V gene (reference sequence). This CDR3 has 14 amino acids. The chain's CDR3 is CASSWGQGADTQYF. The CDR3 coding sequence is TGTGCCAGCAGCTGGGGACAGGGGGCGGATACGCAGTATTTT.